These 31 T cell receptor beta chains were all obtained from the same sample, sequenced in a study of blood T cell repertoires in COVID-19. Sequencing was performed with immunoSEQ multiplex PCR; in TCRdb, only in-frame clones are kept and a portion is missing. The sample consists of approximately 200,000 clones, about 85% of them appearing once. The specimen sequenced was peripheral blood. The origin of the receptors is a young woman with active or convalescent COVID-19.

The J gene is TRBJ2-1, the V gene TRBV2; no firm D call. V lost 4 bases, J lost 2 bases, and 18 bases lay in between. There are 17 residues in the CDR3. The V gene's germline CDR1 is SNHLY and CDR2 FYNNEI. The CDR3 region is CASSVEVLGTTYNEQFF. As DNA, the CDR3 is TGTGCCAGCAGTGTAGAGGTTTTGGGTACGACCTACAATGAGCAGTTCTTC.

In nucleotides, the CDR3 is TGCGCCAGCAGGCCGACAGGAGCTAACTATGGCTACACCTTC. Translated: CASRPTGANYGYTF. The chain uses TRBV5-1 and TRBJ1-2, with D perhaps matching TRBD1 (6 bases). Germline V CDR1 and CDR2: SGHRS, YFSETQ. The V end was cut by 5 bases, the J end by 0 bases, with 11 bases between. The CDR3 consists of 14 residues.

The chain links TRBV10-3 to TRBJ1-1; tentatively, D is TRBD1 (5 bases). V lost 8 bases and J 4 bases, leaving 11 bases between the germline ends. The CDR3 has 12 residues. Germline V gives CDR1 ENHRY, CDR2 SYGVKD. The CDR3 bases are TGTGCCATCGGGGCCTTGGGCACTGAAGCTTTCTTT. Residues: CAIGALGTEAFF.

The J gene is TRBJ2-1, the V gene TRBV5-1; D gene ambiguous. Deletions cut 0 bases from V and 0 bases from J, with 4 bases between. Germline V gene sequence: CDR1 SGHRS, CDR2 YFSETQ. The CDR3 is 14 residues long. This CDR3 is CASSLGSSYNEQFF. The CDR3 DNA follows: TGCGCCAGCAGCTTGGGTAGCTCCTACAATGAGCAGTTCTTC.

This clone occurred once. The gene calls are TRBV5-8 and TRBJ1-2; 8 nucleotides line up with TRBD1. V lost 4 bases, J lost 4 bases, and 9 bases stayed unmatched. Germline assignment: CDR1 SGHTS and CDR2 YDEGEE. The CDR3 contains 15 residues. The CDR3 sequence: CASSQPTGTGYGYTF. CDR3 nucleotides: TGTGCCAGCAGCCAACCAACCGGGACAGGCTATGGCTACACCTTC.

The V gene is TRBV28, the J gene TRBJ1-5; the D is unclear. Between the trimmed V and J ends, which lost 7 bases and 3 bases, there was a span of 7 bases. The CDR3 loop spans 12 amino acids. Germline CDR1 is MDHEN and CDR2 is SYDVKM. This CDR3 is CASITDNQPQHF. In DNA, the CDR3 is TGTGCCAGCATAACAGACAATCAGCCCCAGCATTTT. Complete variable domain (other parts from reference TRBV28 and TRBJ1-5): DVKVTQSSRYLVKRTGEKVFLECVQDMDHENMFWYRQDPGLGLRLIYFSYDVKMKEKGDIPEGYSVSREKKERFSLILESASTNQTSMYLCASITDNQPQHFGDGTRLSIL.

The CDR3 sequence: CASSLYWTGGKDTQYF. CDR3 nucleotide sequence: TGTGCCAGCAGTTTATACTGGACAGGGGGCAAAGATACGCAGTATTTT. The genes are TRBV27 and TRBJ2-3; 11 bases align to TRBD1. CDR1 is MNHEY and CDR2 is SMNVEV in the germline V gene (reference sequence). The V gene end was trimmed by 1 base and the J gene end by 5 bases; junction bases not matched to a gene: 5. This CDR3 region has 16 residues.

The chain uses TRBV7-9 and TRBJ2-1, with 8 bases matching TRBD2. CDR3 length equals 15 residues. The germline V gene has CDR1 SEHNR and CDR2 FQNEAQ (reference sequence). The trim removed 5 bases at V and 2 bases at J, leaving 5 bases unmatched. The CDR3 here is CASSISGNPYNEQFF. The DNA of the CDR3 is TGTGCCAGCAGCATTAGCGGGAATCCCTACAATGAGCAGTTCTTC. Supplemented by reference TRBV7-9 and TRBJ2-1, the full variable domain reads DTGVSQNPRHKITKRGQNVTFRCDPISEHNRLYWYRQTLGQGPEFLTYFQNEAQLEKSRLLSDRFSAERPKGSFSTLEIQRTEQGDSAMYLCASSISGNPYNEQFFGPGTRLTVL.

The CDR3: CASSYSGGRGYSPLHF. The CDR3 DNA reads TGTGCCAGCAGTTACTCGGGTGGTAGGGGCTACTCACCCCTCCACTTT. This chain connects TRBV6-6 to TRBJ1-6; the D gene is possibly TRBD1 (5 bases). Trimming left V 0 bases short and J 10 bases short, with 16 bases between. Per germline, CDR1 MNHNY and CDR2 SVGAGI (reference sequence). CDR3 length: 16 residues.

This clone was detected ten times or more. This chain links TRBV30 with TRBJ1-2; D not resolved. Germline V gives CDR1 GTSNPN, CDR2 SVGIG (reference sequence). V lost 3 bases to trimming and J lost 4 bases, with 9 bases between them. CDR3 length: 12 residues. The CDR3 is CAWSIGGYGYTF. In nucleotides, the CDR3 is TGTGCCTGGAGCATCGGAGGCTATGGCTACACCTTC. Together with reference TRBV30 and TRBJ1-2, the CDR3 gives the full variable domain: SQTIHQWPATLVQPVGSPLSLECTVEGTSNPNLYWYRQAAGRGLQLLFYSVGIGQISSEVPQNLSASRPQDRQFILSSKKLLLSDSGFYLCAWSIGGYGYTFGSGTRLTVV.

The chain has TRBV12-3 or TRBV12-4 and TRBJ1-2; D gene ambiguous. Trimming shortened V by 5 bases and J by 8 bases, and 9 bases separated the two germline ends. The CDR3 spans 11 residues. CDR3 bases: TGTGCCAGCAGTACAGACGTCGGCTACACCTTC. Its protein is CASSTDVGYTF.

This chain uses TRBV24-1 with TRBJ2-5; 12 bases match TRBD2. J was trimmed by 2 bases and V by 6 bases; bases with no gene match: 6. Germline V gene sequence: CDR1 KGHDR, CDR2 SFDVKD. This CDR3 is 16 amino acids long. CDR3: CATSTGTSGLQETQYF. The CDR3 DNA follows: TGTGCCACCAGTACCGGGACTAGCGGGTTACAAGAGACCCAGTACTTC.

This chain uses TRBV9 with TRBJ1-1, with TRBD1 as a possible D gene (6 bases). The CDR3 has 15 amino acids. Germline V CDR1 and CDR2: SGDLS, YYNGEE. The V gene lost 4 bases and the J gene lost 2 bases, with 15 bases spanning the gap. CDR3 residues: CASSPQGEFNTEAFF. In nucleotides, the CDR3 is TGTGCCAGCAGCCCACAGGGTGAATTTAACACTGAAGCTTTCTTT.

This clone showed up just a few times. The V gene is TRBV10-1, the J gene TRBJ2-7; the match to TRBD2 covers 8 bases. The CDR3 runs 14 residues. Per germline, CDR1 WNHNN and CDR2 SYGVQD (reference sequence). V gave up 3 bases and J gave up 6 bases; unmatched junction bases: 7. This CDR3 is CASSEDGRAGEQYF. The CDR3 DNA reads as TGCGCCAGCAGTGAAGACGGGAGGGCCGGCGAGCAGTACTTC.

V gene TRBV28 combines with J gene TRBJ2-7, with a weak D call TRBD1 (5 bases). Trimming took 1 base from V and 1 from J, leaving 11 bases between them. The CDR3 length is 15 residues. Germline values: CDR1 MDHEN, CDR2 SYDVKM. The CDR3 here is CASSLLRQGSYEQYF. CDR3 sequence (DNA): TGTGCCAGCAGTTTATTGCGCCAGGGTTCCTACGAGCAGTACTTC.

The genes are TRBV7-6 and TRBJ1-5; 12 bases match TRBD1. V lost 4 bases and J lost 0; bases outside the gene matches: 7. In germline, CDR1 is SGHVS, CDR2 FNYEAQ. This CDR3 spans 18 amino acids. The CDR3 coding sequence is TGTGCCAGCAGCTATGGGACAGGGGGCCCCTATAGCAATCAGCCCCAGCATTTT. Residues: CASSYGTGGPYSNQPQHF.

V is TRBV15 and J is TRBJ2-5, with TRBD2 matching over 7 bases. From germline, CDR1 is LNHNV and CDR2 YYDKDF (reference sequence). V lost 0 bases, J lost 5 bases, and 6 bases stayed unmatched. The CDR3 runs to 15 residues. The chain's CDR3 is CATSRDWAGVETQYF. The CDR3, as DNA: TGTGCCACCAGCAGAGACTGGGCGGGGGTGGAGACCCAGTACTTC.

V gene TRBV12-5 combines with J gene TRBJ2-1, with 8 bases identical to TRBD1. Germline V gene lookup returns CDR1 LGHNT and CDR2 FRNRAP. With V trimmed by 5 bases and J by 4 bases, 7 bases remained unmatched. This CDR3 has 15 amino acids. The CDR3 DNA reads as TGTGCTAGTGGTCTCGGGACAGGAAAATACAATGAGCAGTTCTTC. It translates to CASGLGTGKYNEQFF.

The genes are TRBV11-2 and TRBJ2-2; 9 positions agree with TRBD1. The CDR3 has 16 amino acids. Looked up from germline, CDR1 is SGHAT and CDR2 is FQNNGV. Trimming cost V 0 bases and J 8 bases; bases outside gene matches: 7. The CDR3 region is CASSLETGGSSGELFF. The CDR3 bases are TGTGCCAGCAGCTTAGAAACAGGGGGCTCATCAGGGGAGCTGTTTTTT.

The chain employs TRBV29-1 and TRBJ2-3; TRBD2 might be the D (6 bases). The V gene lost 5 bases and the J gene lost 9 bases, with 12 bases spanning the gap. Per the germline V gene, CDR1 is SQVTM and CDR2 is ANQGSEA. The CDR3 spans 11 residues. The chain's CDR3 is CSVPQRATQYF. CDR3 bases: TGCAGCGTTCCCCAGCGGGCGACGCAGTATTTT.

The chain is built from TRBV5-8 and TRBJ2-7, with 9 bases aligning to TRBD1. Germline V gene lookup returns CDR1 SGHTS and CDR2 YDEGEE. The CDR3 runs to 17 residues. Losses at the gene ends were 2 bases for V and 5 bases for J; bases not matched to a gene: 14. The CDR3 nucleotides read TGTGCCAGCAGCTTTGCGCCTCACGGGACAGGGATCAACGAGCAGTACTTC. Protein product: CASSFAPHGTGINEQYF.

V is TRBV3-1 (or the pseudogene TRBV3-2) and J is TRBJ1-2, with 8 nucleotides matching TRBD1. Germline CDR1 is LGHDT and CDR2 is YNNKEL (reference sequence). This CDR3 is built from 14 residues. The V and J ends lost 0 bases and 8 bases, in that order; junction bases with no gene match: 5. The CDR3 sequence is CASSQDRGDRGYTF. The CDR3 region has the DNA TGTGCCAGCAGCCAAGATCGAGGGGACAGGGGCTACACCTTC.

V is TRBV9 and J is TRBJ1-6; 11 nucleotides agree with TRBD1. The CDR3 length is 15 residues. Germline CDR1 SGDLS, CDR2 YYNGEE. J lost 9 bases, V lost 0 bases, and 2 bases had no gene match. CDR3 nucleotides: TGTGCCAGCAGCGTAGAGGGGACAGGGGGTTCACCCCTCCACTTT. Translated, it gives CASSVEGTGGSPLHF.

J is TRBJ1-5 and V is TRBV4-1, with 11 bases matching TRBD1. The CDR3 totals 15 residues. Trimming removed 4 bases from V and 4 bases from J; junction bases left unmatched: 3. The germline CDR1 and CDR2 sequences are MGHRA and YSYEKL. The DNA of the CDR3 is TGCGCCAGCAGCCGCGGACAGGGGGCAAATCAGCCCCAGCATTTT. As protein: CASSRGQGANQPQHF.

This clone was seen a single time. The chain has TRBV3-1 (or the pseudogene TRBV3-2) and TRBJ2-2, with a possible D match to TRBD2 (5 bases). V was trimmed by 8 bases and J by 6 bases, leaving 10 bases between them. The CDR3 totals 12 residues. Germline V gene sequence: CDR1 LGHDT, CDR2 YNNKEL (reference sequence). CDR3: CASEGRSGELFF. The CDR3 DNA reads as TGTGCCAGCGAGGGCCGTTCCGGGGAGCTGTTTTTT.

The rearrangement links TRBV11-3 to TRBJ2-2, with 8 bases fitting TRBD1. Germline assignment: CDR1 SGHNT and CDR2 YENEEA. This CDR3 comprises 17 residues. V trimming: 0 bases; J trimming: 6 bases; junction bases outside the gene matches: 9. The CDR3 region is CASSLEFGTGIPGELFF. The CDR3 bases are TGTGCCAGCAGCTTAGAATTCGGGACAGGAATTCCCGGGGAGCTGTTTTTT.

The chain employs TRBV9 and TRBJ2-1; 12 nucleotides align to TRBD2. Trimming at V came to 4 bases and at J to 7 bases, leaving 6 bases not matched to a gene. The CDR3 runs to 15 residues. CDR1 and CDR2 (germline): SGDLS, YYNGEE. CDR3 coding DNA: TGTGCCAGCAGCCCGACTAGCGGGGGAAAAAATGAGCAGTTCTTC. This gives the protein CASSPTSGGKNEQFF.

The rearrangement joins TRBV7-9 to TRBJ2-3; no firm D call. V was trimmed by 5 bases and J by 6 bases, leaving 9 bases between them. CDR1 and CDR2 from the germline V gene are SEHNR and FQNEAQ (reference sequence). This CDR3 has 12 amino acids. In DNA, the CDR3 is TGTGCCAGCAGCCCGGGTAGGGATACGCAGTATTTT. As protein: CASSPGRDTQYF.

The chain has TRBV6-5 and TRBJ2-1, with 13 nucleotides matching TRBD2. Germline V gives CDR1 MNHEY, CDR2 SVGAGI. The CDR3 has 15 amino acids. V shed 6 bases and J 7 bases; nucleotides not matched to a gene: 6. CDR3 in amino acids: CASRYGTSGNNEQFF. The CDR3 nucleotides read TGTGCCAGCAGGTACGGGACTAGCGGGAATAATGAGCAGTTCTTC.

The rearrangement uses TRBV19 and TRBJ2-3; TRBD2 aligns across 12 bases. CDR3 length: 16 residues. Unmatched junction bases numbered 5, after V lost 5 bases and J lost 2 bases. Per germline, CDR1 LNHDA and CDR2 SQIVND (reference sequence). The CDR3 DNA follows: TGTGCCAGTAGTGCCGGGACTAGCGGGTACACAGATACGCAGTATTTT. It encodes CASSAGTSGYTDTQYF.

The chain joins TRBV4-1 to TRBJ2-7; D is ambiguous. The CDR3 covers 14 residues. CDR1 and CDR2 (germline): MGHRA, YSYEKL. Trimming removed 0 bases at V and 4 bases at J, with 10 bases between. The CDR3 DNA is TGCGCCAGCAGCCAAGATCACGGAGATTACGAGCAGTACTTC. Amino acids: CASSQDHGDYEQYF.